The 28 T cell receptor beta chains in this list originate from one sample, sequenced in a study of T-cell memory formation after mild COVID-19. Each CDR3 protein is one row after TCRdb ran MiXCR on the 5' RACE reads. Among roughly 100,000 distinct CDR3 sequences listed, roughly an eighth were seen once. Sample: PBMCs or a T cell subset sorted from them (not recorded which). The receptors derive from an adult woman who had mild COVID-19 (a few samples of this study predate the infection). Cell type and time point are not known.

CDR3 sequence (DNA): TGTGCCTGGAGACCAACTCGGGCAGCTCCCTACTATGGCTACACCTTC. Translation gives CAWRPTRAAPYYGYTF. V gene TRBV30 combines with J gene TRBJ1-2; D is undetermined. The CDR3 is made up of 16 amino acids. Germline assignment: CDR1 GTSNPN and CDR2 SVGIG (reference sequence). V was cut by 3 bases and J by 3 bases, with 20 bases left in between.

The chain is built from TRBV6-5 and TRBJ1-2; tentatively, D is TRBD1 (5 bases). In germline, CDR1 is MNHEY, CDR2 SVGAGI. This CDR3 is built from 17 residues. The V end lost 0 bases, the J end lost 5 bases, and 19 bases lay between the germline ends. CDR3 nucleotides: TGTGCCAGCAGTTACTCGAGCAGCTTCAGGGTGGGATATGGCTACACCTTC. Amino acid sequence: CASSYSSSFRVGYGYTF.

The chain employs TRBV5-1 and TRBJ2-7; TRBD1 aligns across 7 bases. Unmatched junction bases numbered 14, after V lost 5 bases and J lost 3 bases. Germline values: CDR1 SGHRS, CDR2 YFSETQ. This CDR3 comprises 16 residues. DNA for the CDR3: TGCGCCAGCAGTCTTGTCGTTGTGCAGGGGGACTACGAGCAGTACTTC. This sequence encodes CASSLVVVQGDYEQYF.

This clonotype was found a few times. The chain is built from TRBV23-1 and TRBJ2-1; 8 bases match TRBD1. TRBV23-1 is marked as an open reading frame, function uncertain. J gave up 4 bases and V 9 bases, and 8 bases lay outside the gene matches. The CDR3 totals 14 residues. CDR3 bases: TGCGCCAGACCCCGGGACAGGAGGTACAATGAGCAGTTCTTC. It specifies CARPRDRRYNEQFF.

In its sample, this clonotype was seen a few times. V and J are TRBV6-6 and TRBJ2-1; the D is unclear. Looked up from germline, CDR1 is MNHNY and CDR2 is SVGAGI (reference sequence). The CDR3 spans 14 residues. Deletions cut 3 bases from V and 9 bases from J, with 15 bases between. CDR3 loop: CASSYSSGWSEQFF. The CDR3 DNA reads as TGTGCCAGCAGTTATTCGTCAGGTTGGTCTGAGCAGTTCTTC.

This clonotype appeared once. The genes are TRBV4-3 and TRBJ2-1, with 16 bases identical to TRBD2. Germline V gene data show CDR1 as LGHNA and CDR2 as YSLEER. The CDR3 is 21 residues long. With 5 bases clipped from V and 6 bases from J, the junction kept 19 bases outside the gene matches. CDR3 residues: CASSGVSGTSGRAVRINEQFF. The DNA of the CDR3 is TGCGCCAGCAGCGGGGTTTCCGGGACTAGCGGGAGGGCGGTCCGTATCAATGAGCAGTTCTTC.

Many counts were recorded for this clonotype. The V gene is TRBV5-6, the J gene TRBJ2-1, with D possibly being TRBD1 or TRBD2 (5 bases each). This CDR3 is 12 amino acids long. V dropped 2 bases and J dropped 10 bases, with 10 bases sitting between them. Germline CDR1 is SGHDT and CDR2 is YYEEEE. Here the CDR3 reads CASSFSGHEQFF. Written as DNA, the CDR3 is TGTGCCAGCAGCTTTTCGGGGCACGAGCAGTTCTTC.

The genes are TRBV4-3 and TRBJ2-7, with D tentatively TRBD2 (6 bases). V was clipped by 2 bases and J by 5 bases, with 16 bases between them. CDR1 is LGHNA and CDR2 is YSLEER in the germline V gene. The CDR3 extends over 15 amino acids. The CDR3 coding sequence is TGCGCCAGCAGCCAAATGAGCGGGTTAGAAAACGAGCAGTACTTC. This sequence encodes CASSQMSGLENEQYF.

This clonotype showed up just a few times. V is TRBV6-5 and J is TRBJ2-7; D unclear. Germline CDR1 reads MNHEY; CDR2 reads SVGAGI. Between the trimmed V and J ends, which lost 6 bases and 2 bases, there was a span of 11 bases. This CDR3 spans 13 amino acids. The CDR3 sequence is CASSPLGPYEQYF. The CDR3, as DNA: TGTGCCAGCAGCCCCCTTGGACCCTACGAGCAGTACTTC.

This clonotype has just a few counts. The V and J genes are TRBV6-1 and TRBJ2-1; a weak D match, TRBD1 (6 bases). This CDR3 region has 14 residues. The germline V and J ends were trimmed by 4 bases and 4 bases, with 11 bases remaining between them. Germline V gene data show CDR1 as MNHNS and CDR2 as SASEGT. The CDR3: CASSVYTGYNEQFF. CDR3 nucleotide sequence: TGTGCCAGCAGTGTTTACACAGGGTACAATGAGCAGTTCTTC.

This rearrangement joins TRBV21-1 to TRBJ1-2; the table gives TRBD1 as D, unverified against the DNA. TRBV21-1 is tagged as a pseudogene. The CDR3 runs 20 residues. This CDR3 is CASSKSALARDTEQNYGYTF. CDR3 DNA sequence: TGTGCCAGCAGCAAATCGGCTCTCGCCCGGGACACAGAGCAAAACTATGGCTACACCTTC.

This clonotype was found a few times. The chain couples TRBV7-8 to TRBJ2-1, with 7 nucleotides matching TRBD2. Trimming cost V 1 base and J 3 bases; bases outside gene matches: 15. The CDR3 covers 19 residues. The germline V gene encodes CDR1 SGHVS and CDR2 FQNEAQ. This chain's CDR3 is CASSLDYHPSAGNYNEQFF. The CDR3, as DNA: TGTGCCAGCAGCTTAGACTATCACCCTTCAGCGGGAAACTACAATGAGCAGTTCTTC.

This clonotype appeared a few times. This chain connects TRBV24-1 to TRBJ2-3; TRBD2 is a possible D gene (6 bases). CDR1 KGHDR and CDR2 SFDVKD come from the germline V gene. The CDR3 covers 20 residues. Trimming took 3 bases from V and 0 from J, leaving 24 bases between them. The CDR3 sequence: CATSDLGASTRTASTDTQYF. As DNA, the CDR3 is TGTGCCACCAGTGATCTTGGGGCGTCGACTAGAACGGCGAGCACAGATACGCAGTATTTT.

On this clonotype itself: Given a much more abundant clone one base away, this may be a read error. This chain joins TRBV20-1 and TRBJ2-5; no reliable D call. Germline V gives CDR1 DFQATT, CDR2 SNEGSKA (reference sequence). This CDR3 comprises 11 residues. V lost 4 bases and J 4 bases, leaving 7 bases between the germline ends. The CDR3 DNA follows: TGCAGTGCTATTGCAGGAGAGACCCAGTACTTC. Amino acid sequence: CSAIAGETQYF.

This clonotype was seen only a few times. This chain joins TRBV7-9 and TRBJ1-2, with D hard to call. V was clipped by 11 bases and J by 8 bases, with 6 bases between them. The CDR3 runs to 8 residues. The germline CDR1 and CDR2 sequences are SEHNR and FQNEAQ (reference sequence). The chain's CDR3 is CAGEGYTF. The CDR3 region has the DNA TGTGCCGGTGAGGGCTACACCTTC.

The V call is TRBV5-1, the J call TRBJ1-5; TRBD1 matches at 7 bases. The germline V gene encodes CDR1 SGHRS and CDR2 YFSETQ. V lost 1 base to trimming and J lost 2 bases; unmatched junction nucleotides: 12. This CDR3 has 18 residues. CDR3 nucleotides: TGCGCCAGCAGCTTGCCTCTTCCAGCTACAGGGGGCAATCAGCCCCAGCATTTT. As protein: CASSLPLPATGGNQPQHF.

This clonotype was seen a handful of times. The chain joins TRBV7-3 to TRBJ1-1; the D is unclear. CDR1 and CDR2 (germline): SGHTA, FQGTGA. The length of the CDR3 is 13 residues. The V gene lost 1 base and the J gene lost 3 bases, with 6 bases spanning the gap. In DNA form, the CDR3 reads TGTGCCAGCAGCTTAAGTGAGTACACTGAAGCTTTCTTT. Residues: CASSLSEYTEAFF. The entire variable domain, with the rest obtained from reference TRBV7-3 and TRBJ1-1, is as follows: GAGVSQTPSNKVTEKGKYVELRCDPISGHTALYWYRQSLGQGPEFLIYFQGTGAADDSGLPNDRFFAVRPEGSVSTLKIQRTERGDSAVYLCASSLSEYTEAFFGQGTRLTVV.

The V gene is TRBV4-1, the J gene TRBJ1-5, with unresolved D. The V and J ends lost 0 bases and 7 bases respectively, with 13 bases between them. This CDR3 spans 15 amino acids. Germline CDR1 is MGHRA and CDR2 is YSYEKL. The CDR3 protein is CASSQDTKGRQPQHF. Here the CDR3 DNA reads TGCGCCAGCAGCCAAGATACCAAAGGGCGGCAGCCCCAGCATTTT.

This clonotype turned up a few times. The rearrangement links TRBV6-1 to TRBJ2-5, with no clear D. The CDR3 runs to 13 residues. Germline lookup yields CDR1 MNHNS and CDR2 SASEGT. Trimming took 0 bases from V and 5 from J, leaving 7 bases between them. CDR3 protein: CASSEAAGETQYF. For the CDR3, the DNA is TGTGCCAGCAGTGAAGCCGCTGGCGAGACCCAGTACTTC.

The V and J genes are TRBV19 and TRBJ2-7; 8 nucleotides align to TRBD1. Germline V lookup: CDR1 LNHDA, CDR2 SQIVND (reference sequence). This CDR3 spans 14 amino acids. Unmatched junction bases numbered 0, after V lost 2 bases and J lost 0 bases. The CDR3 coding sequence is TGTGCCAGTAGTATAACAGGGGGCTCCTACGAGCAGTACTTC. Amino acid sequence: CASSITGGSYEQYF.

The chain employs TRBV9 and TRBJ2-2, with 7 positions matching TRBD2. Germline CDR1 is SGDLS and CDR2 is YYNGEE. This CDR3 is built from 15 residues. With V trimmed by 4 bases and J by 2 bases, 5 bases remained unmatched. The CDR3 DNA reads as TGTGCCAGCAGCCCCAGGACTAGTAACACCGGGGAGCTGTTTTTT. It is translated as CASSPRTSNTGELFF.

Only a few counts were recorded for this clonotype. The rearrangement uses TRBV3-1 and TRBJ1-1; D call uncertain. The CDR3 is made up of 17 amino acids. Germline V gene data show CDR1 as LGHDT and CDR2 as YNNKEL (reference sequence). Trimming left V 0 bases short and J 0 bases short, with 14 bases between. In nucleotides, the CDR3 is TGTGCCAGCAGCCAAGATCCCAGGACGGGAATGAACACTGAAGCTTTCTTT. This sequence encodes CASSQDPRTGMNTEAFF.

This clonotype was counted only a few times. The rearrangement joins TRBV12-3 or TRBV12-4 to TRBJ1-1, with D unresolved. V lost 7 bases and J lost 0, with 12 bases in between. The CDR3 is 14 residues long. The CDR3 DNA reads TGTGCCAGCACCGAGACACACATGAACACTGAAGCTTTCTTT. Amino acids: CASTETHMNTEAFF.

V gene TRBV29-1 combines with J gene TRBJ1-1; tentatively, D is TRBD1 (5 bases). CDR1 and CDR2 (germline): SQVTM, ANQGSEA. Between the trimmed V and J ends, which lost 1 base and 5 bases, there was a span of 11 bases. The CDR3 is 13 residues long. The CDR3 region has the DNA TGCAGCGTTGAAGGAGGGGTGGAAACTGAAGCTTTCTTT. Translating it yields CSVEGGVETEAFF.

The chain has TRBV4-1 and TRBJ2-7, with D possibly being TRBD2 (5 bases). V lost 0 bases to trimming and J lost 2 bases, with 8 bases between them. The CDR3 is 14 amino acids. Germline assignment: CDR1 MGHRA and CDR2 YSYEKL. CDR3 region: CASSQDYGTYEQYF. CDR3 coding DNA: TGCGCCAGCAGCCAAGATTACGGGACCTACGAGCAGTACTTC.

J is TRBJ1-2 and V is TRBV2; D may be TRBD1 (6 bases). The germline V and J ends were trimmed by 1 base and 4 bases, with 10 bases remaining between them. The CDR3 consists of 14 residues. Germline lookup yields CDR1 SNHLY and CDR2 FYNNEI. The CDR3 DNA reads TGTGCCAGCAGTGAAGAAAGGGACATCTATGGCTACACCTTC. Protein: CASSEERDIYGYTF.

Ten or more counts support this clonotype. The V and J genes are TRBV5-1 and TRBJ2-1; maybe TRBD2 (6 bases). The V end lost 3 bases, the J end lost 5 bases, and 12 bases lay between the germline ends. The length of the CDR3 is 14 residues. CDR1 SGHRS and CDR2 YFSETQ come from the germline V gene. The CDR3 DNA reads TGCGCCAGCAGCTGGGACTGGGTCCACAATGAGCAGTTCTTC. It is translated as CASSWDWVHNEQFF.

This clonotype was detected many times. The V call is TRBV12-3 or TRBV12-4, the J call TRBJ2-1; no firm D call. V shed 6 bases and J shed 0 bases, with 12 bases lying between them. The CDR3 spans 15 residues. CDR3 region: CASSNSVPSYNEQFF. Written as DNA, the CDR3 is TGTGCCAGCAGCAACAGTGTCCCCTCCTACAATGAGCAGTTCTTC.